Shown below are 9 T cell receptor beta chains from a single sample sequenced in a study of blood T cell repertoires in COVID-19. Assay used: immunoSEQ multiplex PCR; TCRdb lists only in-frame clones, some missing. The repertoire holds about 200,000 clones, roughly 89% seen once, with roughly 4% in the top ten. The sequenced material came from PBMCs or T cells enriched from blood (not recorded which). The receptors were gathered from a woman aged 30 to 39 with acute COVID-19.

As to this clone: One junction end does not reproduce the germline sequence, and a read error may be involved. The chain couples TRBV27 to TRBJ2-2, with D perhaps matching TRBD2 (7 bases). Germline-derived CDR1 and CDR2 are MNHEY and SMNVEV (reference sequence). The CDR3 length is 14 residues. CDR3 sequence reads: CATSLLGGAGELFF. CDR3 DNA sequence: TGTGCCACCAGTTTGTTAGGGGGGGCCGGGGAGCTGTTTTTT.

The chain recombines TRBV12-5 with TRBJ2-1; weak D call: TRBD1 (5 bases). V shed 7 bases and J shed 9 bases, with 13 bases lying between them. Looked up from germline, CDR1 is LGHNT and CDR2 is FRNRAP. This CDR3 region has 12 residues. The CDR3: CASAIRVVEQFF. As DNA, the CDR3 is TGTGCTAGTGCCATCAGGGTAGTTGAGCAGTTCTTC.

The J gene is TRBJ2-7, the V gene TRBV19; TRBD1 matches 8 bases. This CDR3 is built from 14 residues. The V gene end was trimmed by 5 bases and the J gene end by 2 bases; junction bases not matched to a gene: 5. Germline CDR1 is LNHDA and CDR2 is SQIVND (reference sequence). The CDR3 DNA reads TGTGCCAGTAGTTCACGGACAGGGACCTACGAGCAGTACTTC. Amino acid sequence: CASSSRTGTYEQYF.

The chain links TRBV19 to TRBJ1-3, with D perhaps matching TRBD1 (5 bases). The CDR3 extends over 17 amino acids. Germline V gives CDR1 LNHDA, CDR2 SQIVND (reference sequence). The V gene lost 3 bases and the J gene lost 0 bases, with 15 bases spanning the gap. The CDR3 nucleotides are TGTGCCAGTAGTATCCCCCTCGACAGACTCTCTGGAAACACCATATATTTT. It codes for CASSIPLDRLSGNTIYF.

This chain links TRBV18 with TRBJ1-2; D is possibly TRBD1 (6 bases). V lost 2 bases and J 6 bases, leaving 13 bases between the germline ends. The germline gives CDR1 KGHSH, CDR2 LQKENI. This CDR3 is built from 14 residues. The CDR3 spells CASSPTFGGHGYTF. DNA for the CDR3: TGTGCCAGCTCACCAACGTTTGGGGGCCATGGCTACACCTTC.

J is TRBJ2-1 and V is TRBV4-3, with 14 bases fitting TRBD2. Germline V gene lookup returns CDR1 LGHNA and CDR2 YSLEER. This CDR3 has 20 residues. V shed 1 base, J shed 4 bases, and the junction held 12 bases outside the gene matches. This CDR3 is CASSQAASGTSGGSYNEQFF. In nucleotides, the CDR3 is TGCGCCAGCAGCCAAGCCGCCTCCGGGACTAGCGGGGGCTCTTACAATGAGCAGTTCTTC.

The chain has TRBV6-5 and TRBJ1-5; 9 bases line up with TRBD1. V shed 6 bases and J 6 bases; nucleotides not matched to a gene: 9. Germline CDR1 and CDR2: MNHEY and SVGAGI. This CDR3 comprises 15 residues. The CDR3 region is CASSRSQGASQPQHF. DNA for the CDR3: TGTGCCAGCAGCAGGTCACAGGGGGCCAGTCAGCCCCAGCATTTT.

The chain combines TRBV28 with TRBJ2-5; 7 nucleotides line up with TRBD1. The junction had 2 bases not matched to a gene; V was cut back by 6 bases and J by 1 base. This CDR3 region has 13 residues. Germline assignment: CDR1 MDHEN and CDR2 SYDVKM. CDR3 DNA sequence: TGTGCCAGCAGACCAGGGGGCCAAGAGACCCAGTACTTC. This sequence encodes CASRPGGQETQYF.

This clone has just one count. This chain uses TRBV7-4 with TRBJ1-5, with 8 bases that match TRBD1. The V gene end was trimmed by 3 bases and the J gene end by 6 bases; junction bases not matched to a gene: 4. The germline gives CDR1 SGHVT, CDR2 SQSDAQ. This CDR3 comprises 14 residues. CDR3 nucleotides: TGTGCCAGCAGCTTGGACAGGGCAGGTCAGCCCCAGCATTTT. It yields the protein CASSLDRAGQPQHF.